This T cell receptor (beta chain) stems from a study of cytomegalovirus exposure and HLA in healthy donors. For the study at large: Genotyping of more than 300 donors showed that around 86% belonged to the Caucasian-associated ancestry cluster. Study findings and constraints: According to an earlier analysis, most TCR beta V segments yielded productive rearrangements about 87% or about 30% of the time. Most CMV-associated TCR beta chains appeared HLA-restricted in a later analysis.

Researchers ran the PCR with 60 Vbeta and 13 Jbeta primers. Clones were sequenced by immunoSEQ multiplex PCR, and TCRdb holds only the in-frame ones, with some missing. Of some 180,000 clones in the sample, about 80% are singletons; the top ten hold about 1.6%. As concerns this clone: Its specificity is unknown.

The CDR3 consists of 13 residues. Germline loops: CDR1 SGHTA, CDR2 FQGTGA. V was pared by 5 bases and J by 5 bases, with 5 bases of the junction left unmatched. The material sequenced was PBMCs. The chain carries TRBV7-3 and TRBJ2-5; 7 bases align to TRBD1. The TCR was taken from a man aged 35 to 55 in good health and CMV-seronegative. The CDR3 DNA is TGTGCCAGCAGCGGAAACAGGGGTGAGACCCAGTACTTC. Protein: CASSGNRGETQYF.